The clone carrying this T cell receptor (beta chain) has a handful of counts. The antigen is not known. The data derive from a study of T cell repertoires in cytomegalovirus infection. Each CDR3 protein is one row after TCRdb ran MiXCR on the reads. Of fewer than 900,000 distinct CDR3 sequences listed, 25% to 35% were seen once; the top ten hold roughly 13%. This CDR3 is 15 amino acids long. From germline, CDR1 is MDHEN and CDR2 SYDVKM. V was pared by 3 bases and J by 2 bases, with 13 bases between. The sample here was cultured CD8+ T cells from PBMCs, taken from culture after CMV antigen stimulation. This TCR came from a human donor in good health (CMV status not recorded). Some clones in this sample may be carry-over from other donors' samples. This chain joins TRBV28 and TRBJ1-2; possibly TRBD1 for D (5 bases). Here the CDR3 DNA reads TGTGCCAGCAGTTTGCTTGGTCGGGGGAACTATGGCTACACCTTC. It translates to CASSLLGRGNYGYTF.